This T cell receptor (beta chain) derives from a study of OX40 agonist ivuxolimab in advanced cancers. Study overall: Across the patients, intravenous ivuxolimab was delivered every 2 weeks at 0.01 to 10 mg/kg. Study-level results: There was clonal expansion of CD4+ and CD8+ blood T cells by week 6 at 0.1 to 3.0 mg/kg. Expanded clones belonging to CD8+ T cells outnumbered, on average, those of CD4+.

Assay: immunoSEQ multiplex PCR; the TCRdb copy retains only in-frame clones and omits some. The sample has 95,000 to 100,000 clones, roughly 93% seen once. This clone has just one count. Its target is unknown. The CDR3 extends over 16 amino acids. Germline CDR1 SGHAT, CDR2 FQNNGV. The V end lost 5 bases, the J end lost 2 bases, and 16 bases lay between the germline ends. The sequences come from CD4+ or CD8+ T cells sorted from blood, collected in a trial of the OX40 agonist ivuxolimab. The receptor was derived from an adult with an advanced solid tumor such as melanoma, head and neck, liver or kidney cancer. The chain carries TRBV11-2 and TRBJ2-1; tentatively, D is TRBD2 (6 bases). The CDR3 loop reads CASSPRSGVPYNEQFF. CDR3 bases: TGTGCCAGCAGCCCAAGGTCGGGGGTCCCCTACAATGAGCAGTTCTTC.